This T cell receptor beta chain was identified during a study of T-cell memory formation after mild COVID-19. The wider study: Largely donor-specific sequence clusters came from a couple of donors.

A note on this clonotype: Antigen specificity is unknown.

Study results and caveats: Clones which contracted sat mainly in CM and EM if CD4+, and in EMRA if CD8+. Cross-reactive memory appears to have joined, as suggested by some responding clones showing up in pre-infection memory.

This CDR3 has 12 amino acids. The germline gives CDR1 SGDLS, CDR2 YYNGEE. V lost 0 bases to trimming and J lost 7 bases, with 7 bases between them. The 5'RACE method, run with constant-segment primers, produced TCR alpha and TCR beta cDNA libraries (carrying sample barcodes and UMIs). Via MiXCR, TCRdb re-called the 5' RACE reads, giving one row per CDR3 protein. The profile shows roughly 160,000 distinct CDR3 sequences, more than 9% of them singletons. The clonotype originates from a man aged 18 to 29 who had mild COVID-19 (a few samples of this study predate the infection). Cell type and time point are not known. Sequencing was performed on PBMCs or a T cell subset sorted from them (not recorded which). This rearrangement joins TRBV9 to TRBJ2-5, with D unclear. The CDR3 coding sequence is TGTGCCAGCAGCGTAGGAGTGGGGACCCAGTACTTC. Protein sequence: CASSVGVGTQYF.